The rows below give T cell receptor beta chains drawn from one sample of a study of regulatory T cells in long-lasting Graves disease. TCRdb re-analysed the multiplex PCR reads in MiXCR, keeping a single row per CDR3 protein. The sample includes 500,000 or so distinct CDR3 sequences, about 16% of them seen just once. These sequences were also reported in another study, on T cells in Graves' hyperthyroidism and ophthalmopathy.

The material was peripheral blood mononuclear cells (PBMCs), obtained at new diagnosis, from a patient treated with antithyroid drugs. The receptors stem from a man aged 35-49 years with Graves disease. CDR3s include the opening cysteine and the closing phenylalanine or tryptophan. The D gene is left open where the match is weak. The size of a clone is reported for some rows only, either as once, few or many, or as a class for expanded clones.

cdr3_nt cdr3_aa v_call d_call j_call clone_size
TGTGCCAGCAGTTTAGCGTACGGGAGGGCGAACACCGGGGAGCTGTTTTTT CASSLAYGRANTGELFF TRBV12-3/TRBV12-4 TRBD2 TRBJ2-2 many
TGCAGTGCTAGAGATCAGGGTTCCTACAATGAGCAGTTCTTC CSARDQGSYNEQFF TRBV20-1 . TRBJ2-1 once
TGTGCCATCAGTGAGTCGTTAGCGGGAGGCTCCTACGAGCAGTACTTC CAISESLAGGSYEQYF TRBV10-3 TRBD2 TRBJ2-7 many
TGTGCCAGCAGCTTATCTAGGACCTGGAGCTCCTACAATGAGCAGTTCTTC CASSLSRTWSSYNEQFF TRBV7-8 . TRBJ2-1 many
TGTGCCACCAGTGATTTGCGAGTCAACTACAATGAGCAGTTCTTC CATSDLRVNYNEQFF TRBV24-1 . TRBJ2-1 few
TGCGCCAGCAGTCTGACGACAGGCCGGGGCGAGCAGTACTTC CASSLTTGRGEQYF TRBV5-1 . TRBJ2-7 many
TGTGCCAGCAGCCGGAAGGGACTGAACTACGAGCAGTACTTC CASSRKGLNYEQYF TRBV27 . TRBJ2-7 .
TGCAGCTCCTCAGGGGGCGAAGAGACCCAGTACTTC CSSSGGEETQYF TRBV29-1 TRBD1 TRBJ2-5 .
TGTGCCAGTAGTACAACTAGCGTGAACACCGGGGAGCTGTTTTTT CASSTTSVNTGELFF TRBV19 TRBD2 TRBJ2-2 .
TGTGCCAGCATCCGCGCCGCGGGGGGGAACACTGAAGCTTTCTTT CASIRAAGGNTEAFF TRBV12-3/TRBV12-4 . TRBJ1-1 many
TGCGCCAGCAGCCAAGAACAGCTAGAGAGGGCCGACGAGCAGTACTTC CASSQEQLERADEQYF TRBV4-1 . TRBJ2-7 few
TGCGCCAGCAGCTACAGCCAGACTAACTACAATGAGCAGTTCTTC CASSYSQTNYNEQFF TRBV5-1 . TRBJ2-1 few
TGTGCCAGCAGCTCCCGGCCAGGGTTCAGAGGCAATCAGCCCCAGCATTTT CASSSRPGFRGNQPQHF TRBV28 . TRBJ1-5 many